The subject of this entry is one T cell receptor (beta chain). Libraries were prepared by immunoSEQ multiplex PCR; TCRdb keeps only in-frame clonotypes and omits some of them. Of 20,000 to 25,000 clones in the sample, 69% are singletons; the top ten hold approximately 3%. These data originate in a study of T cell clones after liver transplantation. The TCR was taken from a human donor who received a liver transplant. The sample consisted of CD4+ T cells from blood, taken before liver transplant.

Here the CDR3 reads CASSLNSGTGGADTQYF. Here the CDR3 DNA reads TGTGCCAGCAGCCTAAATTCCGGGACAGGGGGGGCAGATACGCAGTATTTT. The chain employs TRBV11-3 and TRBJ2-3; 11 bases match TRBD1. The CDR3 runs 17 residues. The V gene's germline CDR1 is SGHNT and CDR2 YENEEA. The V gene end was trimmed by 5 bases and the J gene end by 4 bases; junction bases not matched to a gene: 11.